This paragraph covers one TCR beta chain sequence. This entry belongs to a study of cytomegalovirus exposure and HLA in healthy donors. Study details: Some 180 million T cells yielded 117 million unique TCR beta sequences in earlier analysis.

Both 60 Vbeta primers and 13 Jbeta primers went into the PCR. Sequencing used immunoSEQ multiplex PCR; TCRdb keeps in-frame clones, though not all of them. This table has roughly 150,000 clones, roughly 67% appearing once. J lost 1 base, V lost 6 bases, and 5 bases had no gene match. The CDR3 spans 15 residues. CDR1 and CDR2 (germline): MNHNS, SASEGT. The rearrangement joins TRBV6-1 to TRBJ2-3; 9 bases map to TRBD1. The clonotype originates from a woman between 18 and 29 years old in good health and CMV-seropositive. Sequenced material: PBMCs. DNA of the CDR3: TGTGCCAGCAGCCTCCGGGACAGGGGCACAGATACGCAGTATTTT. Its translation: CASSLRDRGTDTQYF.